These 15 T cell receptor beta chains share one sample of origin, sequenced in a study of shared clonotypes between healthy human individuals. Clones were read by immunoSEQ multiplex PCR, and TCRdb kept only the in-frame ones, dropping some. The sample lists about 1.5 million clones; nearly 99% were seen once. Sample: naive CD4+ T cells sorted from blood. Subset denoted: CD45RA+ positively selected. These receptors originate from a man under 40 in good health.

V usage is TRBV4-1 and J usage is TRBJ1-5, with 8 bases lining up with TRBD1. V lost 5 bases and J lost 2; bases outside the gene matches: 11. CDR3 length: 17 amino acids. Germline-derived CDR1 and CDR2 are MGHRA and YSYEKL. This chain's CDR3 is CASSSVSGQAGNQPQHF. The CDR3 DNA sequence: TGCGCCAGCAGCTCCGTGTCGGGACAGGCGGGCAATCAGCCCCAGCATTTT.

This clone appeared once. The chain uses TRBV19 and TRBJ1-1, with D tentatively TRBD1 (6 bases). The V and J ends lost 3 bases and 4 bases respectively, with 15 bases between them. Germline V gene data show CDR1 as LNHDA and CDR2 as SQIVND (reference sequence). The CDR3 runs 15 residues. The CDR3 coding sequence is TGTGCCAGTAGTATTACCCCAGGGGTTGGCACTGAAGCTTTCTTT. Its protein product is CASSITPGVGTEAFF.

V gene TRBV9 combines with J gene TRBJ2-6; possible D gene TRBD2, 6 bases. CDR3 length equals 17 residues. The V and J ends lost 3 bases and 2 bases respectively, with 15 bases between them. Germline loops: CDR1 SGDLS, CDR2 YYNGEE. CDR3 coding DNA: TGTGCCAGCAGCGAGCCTCCGGGGGTTGCTGGGGCCAACGTCCTGACTTTC. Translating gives CASSEPPGVAGANVLTF.

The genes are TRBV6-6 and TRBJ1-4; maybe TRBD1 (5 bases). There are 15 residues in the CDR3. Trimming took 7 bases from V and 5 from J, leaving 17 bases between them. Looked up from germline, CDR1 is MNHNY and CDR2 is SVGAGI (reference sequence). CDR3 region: CASKRPRDQNEKLFF. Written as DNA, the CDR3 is TGTGCCAGCAAGCGGCCCCGGGACCAAAATGAAAAACTGTTTTTT.

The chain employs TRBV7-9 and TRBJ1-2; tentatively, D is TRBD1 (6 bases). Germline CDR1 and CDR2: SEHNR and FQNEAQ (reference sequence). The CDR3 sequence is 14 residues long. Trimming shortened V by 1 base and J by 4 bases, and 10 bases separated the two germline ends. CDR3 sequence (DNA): TGTGCCAGCAGCTTAGAACAGGACAGCTATGGCTACACCTTC. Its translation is CASSLEQDSYGYTF.

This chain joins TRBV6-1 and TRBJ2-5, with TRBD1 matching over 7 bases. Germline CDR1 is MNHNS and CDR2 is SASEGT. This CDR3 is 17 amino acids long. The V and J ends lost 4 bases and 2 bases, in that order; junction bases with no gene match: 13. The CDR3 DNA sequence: TGTGCCAGCAGTGGACAGGGCGCACCGACAGGACAAGAGACCCAGTACTTC. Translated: CASSGQGAPTGQETQYF.

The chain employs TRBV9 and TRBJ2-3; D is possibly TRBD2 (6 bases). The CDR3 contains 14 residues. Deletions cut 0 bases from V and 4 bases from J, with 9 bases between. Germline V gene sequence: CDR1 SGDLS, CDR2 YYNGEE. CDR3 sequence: CASSVASGPDTQYF. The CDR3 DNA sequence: TGTGCCAGCAGCGTAGCGAGCGGGCCAGATACGCAGTATTTT.

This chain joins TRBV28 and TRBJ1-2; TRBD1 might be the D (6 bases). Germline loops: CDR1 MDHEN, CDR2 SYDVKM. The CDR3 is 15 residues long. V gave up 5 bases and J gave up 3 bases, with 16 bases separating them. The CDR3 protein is CASSTGGGSYYGYTF. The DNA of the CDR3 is TGTGCCAGCAGTACCGGAGGGGGATCATACTATGGCTACACCTTC.

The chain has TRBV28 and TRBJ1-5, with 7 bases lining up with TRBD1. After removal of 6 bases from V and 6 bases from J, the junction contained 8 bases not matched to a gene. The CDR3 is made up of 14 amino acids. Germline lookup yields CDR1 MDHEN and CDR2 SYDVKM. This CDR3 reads CASSETGPGQPQHF. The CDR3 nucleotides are TGTGCCAGCAGCGAGACAGGGCCAGGTCAGCCCCAGCATTTT.

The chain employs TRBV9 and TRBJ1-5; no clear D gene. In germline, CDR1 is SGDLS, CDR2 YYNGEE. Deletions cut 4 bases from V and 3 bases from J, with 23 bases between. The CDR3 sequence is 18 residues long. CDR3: CASSPLLTTPLYNQPQHF. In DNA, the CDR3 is TGTGCCAGCAGCCCACTTTTGACAACGCCTCTATACAATCAGCCCCAGCATTTT. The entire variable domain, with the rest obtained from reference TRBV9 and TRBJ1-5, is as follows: DSGVTQTPKHLITATGQRVTLRCSPRSGDLSVYWYQQSLDQGLQFLIQYYNGEERAKGNILERFSAQQFPDLHSELNLSSLELGDSALYFCASSPLLTTPLYNQPQHFGDGTRLSIL.

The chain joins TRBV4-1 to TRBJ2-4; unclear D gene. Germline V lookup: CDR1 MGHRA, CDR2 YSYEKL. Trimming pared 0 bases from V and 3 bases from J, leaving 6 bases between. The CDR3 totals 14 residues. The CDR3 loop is CASSQDEGKNIQYF. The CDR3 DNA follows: TGCGCCAGCAGCCAAGATGAAGGCAAAAACATTCAGTACTTC.

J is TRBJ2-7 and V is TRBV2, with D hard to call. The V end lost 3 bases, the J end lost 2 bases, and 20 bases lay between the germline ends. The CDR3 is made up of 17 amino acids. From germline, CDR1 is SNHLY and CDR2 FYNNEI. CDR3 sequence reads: CASSDFKTVVIAYEQYF. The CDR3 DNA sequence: TGTGCCAGCAGTGACTTTAAAACAGTCGTCATCGCCTACGAGCAGTACTTC.

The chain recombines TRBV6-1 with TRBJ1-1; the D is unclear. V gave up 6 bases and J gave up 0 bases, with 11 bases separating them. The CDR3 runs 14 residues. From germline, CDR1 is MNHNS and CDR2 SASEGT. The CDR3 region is CASSQDNLNTEAFF. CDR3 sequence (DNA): TGTGCCAGCAGCCAGGATAATTTGAACACTGAAGCTTTCTTT.

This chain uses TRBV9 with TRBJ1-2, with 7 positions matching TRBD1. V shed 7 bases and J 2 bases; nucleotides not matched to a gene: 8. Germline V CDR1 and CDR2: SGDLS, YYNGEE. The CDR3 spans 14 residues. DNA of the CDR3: TGTGCCAGCCTCCGACAGGGAACCAACTATGGCTACACCTTC. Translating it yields CASLRQGTNYGYTF.

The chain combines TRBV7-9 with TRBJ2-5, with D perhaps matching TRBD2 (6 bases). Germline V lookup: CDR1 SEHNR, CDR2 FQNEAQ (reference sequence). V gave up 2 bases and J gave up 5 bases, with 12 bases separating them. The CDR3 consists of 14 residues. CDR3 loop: CASSLSRLGETQYF. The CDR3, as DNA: TGTGCCAGCAGCTTATCCAGACTAGGCGAGACCCAGTACTTC.